This TCR beta chain derives from a study of radiotherapy plus CTLA-4 blockade in lung cancer. Assay: immunoSEQ multiplex PCR; the TCRdb copy retains only in-frame clones and omits some. Of about 49,000 clones listed, approximately 76% are singletons. Trimming removed 1 base from V and 3 bases from J, with 12 bases in between. Germline-derived CDR1 and CDR2 are SGHVS and FNYEAQ. CDR3 length: 16 residues. The sequence derives from a human donor with non-small cell lung cancer who had stable disease on radiotherapy plus ipilimumab. The gene calls are TRBV7-6 and TRBJ2-2, with D maybe TRBD2 (7 bases). This sample comprised peripheral blood, obtained from a patient treated with radiotherapy plus ipilimumab. CDR3 loop: CASSLVGGQDTGELFF. The CDR3 DNA is TGTGCCAGCAGCTTAGTCGGGGGGCAGGACACCGGGGAGCTGTTTTTT.